The sequence of this T cell receptor beta chain was determined in a study of T cell responses to AZD1222 COVID-19 vaccine. General study findings and limits: The study identified only five or six AZD1222 recipients as seropositive at baseline. Repertoires were obtained only post-peak T cell response. Mostly white British, mostly female donors; authors suggested clonal diversity may be underestimated.

In regard to this clone: The antigen is undetermined.

TCRdb's copy holds only in-frame clones and misses some; the assay was immunoSEQ multiplex PCR. The data contain around 100,000 clones, 86% of them singletons. The length of the CDR3 is 14 residues. The germline V gene encodes CDR1 KGHDR and CDR2 SFDVKD. V was trimmed by 4 bases and J by 5 bases, leaving 11 bases between them. The TCR comes from an adult who received the MenACWY meningococcal vaccine as a control. The chain links TRBV24-1 to TRBJ2-1; D uncertain. Source: peripheral blood, taken 28 days after the second dose of the MenACWY control vaccine. The DNA for the CDR3 is TGTGCCACCAGTGACCCCCCAGTCCACAATGAGCAGTTCTTC. Protein product: CATSDPPVHNEQFF.